The T cell receptor (beta chain) under discussion was sequenced for a study of control samples from healthy donors and cancer patients. Clones were read by immunoSEQ multiplex PCR, and TCRdb kept only the in-frame ones, dropping some. The table has some 45,000 clones, approximately 90% seen once. CDR1 MGHDK and CDR2 SYGVNS come from the germline V gene. CDR3 length: 14 residues. V was cut by 6 bases and J by 7 bases, with 18 bases left in between. Sequences were obtained from PBMCs. The source is a woman aged 40 to 50 with head and neck cancer. The chain recombines TRBV25-1 with TRBJ1-2; D is perhaps TRBD1 (5 bases). The CDR3 sequence: CASRPNVGRVGYTF. CDR3 bases: TGTGCCAGCAGGCCAAACGTCGGCAGGGTTGGCTACACCTTC.